Listed below are T cell receptor beta chains from one sample, sequenced in a study of cytomegalovirus exposure and HLA in healthy donors. Assay used: immunoSEQ multiplex PCR; TCRdb lists only in-frame clones, some missing. The table includes 210,000 or so clones, 80% to 90% detected once. Sequencing input: PBMCs. These TCRs come from a young man in good health and CMV-seronegative. Both conserved end residues are part of each CDR3. Fields, in order: D gene, V gene, J gene, clone size, CDR3 protein, CDR3 DNA. A D gene is named only where the DNA matches it firmly. Clone sizes are given selectively: once, few, many, or a class where the clone is expanded.

d_gene: -; v_gene: TRBV28; j_gene: TRBJ1-5; abundance: few; CDR3aa: CASKERVNQPQHF; CDR3nt: TGTGCCAGCAAAGAGAGGGTCAATCAGCCCCAGCATTTT
d_gene: TRBD2; v_gene: TRBV5-6; j_gene: TRBJ2-5; abundance: -; CDR3aa: CASSEGLAVVVKYF; CDR3nt: TGTGCCAGCAGCGAGGGACTAGCGGTAGTCGTAAAGTACTTC
d_gene: TRBD2; v_gene: TRBV7-9; j_gene: TRBJ2-1; abundance: -; CDR3aa: CASSLRGGSRDEQFF; CDR3nt: TGTGCCAGCAGCTTACGGGGGGGGAGTCGCGATGAGCAGTTCTTC
d_gene: TRBD2; v_gene: TRBV11-3; j_gene: TRBJ2-1; abundance: -; CDR3aa: CASSSGAGSYNEQFF; CDR3nt: TGTGCCAGCAGCAGCGGGGCTGGGTCCTACAATGAGCAGTTCTTC
d_gene: TRBD2; v_gene: TRBV5-6; j_gene: TRBJ2-1; abundance: once; CDR3aa: CASSSYVAGGKFYEQFF; CDR3nt: TGTGCCAGCAGCAGTTACGTAGCGGGAGGGAAGTTTTATGAGCAGTTCTTC
d_gene: TRBD1; v_gene: TRBV29-1; j_gene: TRBJ2-7; abundance: -; CDR3aa: CSVEYPTRDRGSGGAYEQYF; CDR3nt: TGCAGCGTTGAATATCCGACGCGGGACAGGGGGTCTGGCGGAGCCTACGAGCAGTACTTC
d_gene: -; v_gene: TRBV7-9; j_gene: TRBJ2-1; abundance: -; CDR3aa: CSSSSLPGTPYNEQFF; CDR3nt: TGTTCCAGCAGCTCCTTACCCGGGACTCCCTACAATGAGCAGTTCTTC
d_gene: TRBD2; v_gene: TRBV5-4; j_gene: TRBJ2-1; abundance: once; CDR3aa: CASSSASGSIPVNEQFF; CDR3nt: TGTGCCAGCAGCTCGGCTAGCGGGAGTATTCCCGTCAATGAGCAGTTCTTC
d_gene: TRBD1; v_gene: TRBV11-1; j_gene: TRBJ2-7; abundance: few; CDR3aa: CASSRPGTGSYEQYF; CDR3nt: TGTGCCAGCAGCCGTCCCGGGACAGGGTCCTACGAGCAGTACTTC
d_gene: TRBD2; v_gene: TRBV7-2; j_gene: TRBJ2-7; abundance: -; CDR3aa: CASSYRGGVYEQYF; CDR3nt: TGTGCCAGCAGCTATCGGGGGGGCGTGTACGAGCAGTACTTC
d_gene: -; v_gene: TRBV7-9; j_gene: TRBJ1-1; abundance: -; CDR3aa: CASSSTGNTEAFF; CDR3nt: TGTGCCAGCAGCTCGACAGGCAACACTGAAGCTTTCTTT
d_gene: TRBD2; v_gene: TRBV7-2; j_gene: TRBJ2-1; abundance: -; CDR3aa: CASSSGLAMGEQFF; CDR3nt: TGTGCCAGCAGCTCGGGACTAGCGATGGGTGAGCAGTTCTTC
d_gene: TRBD2; v_gene: TRBV4-2; j_gene: TRBJ2-7; abundance: -; CDR3aa: CASSQTRDYSYEQYF; CDR3nt: TGTGCCAGCAGCCAAACCCGGGACTACTCCTACGAGCAGTACTTC
d_gene: -; v_gene: TRBV27; j_gene: TRBJ1-5; abundance: -; CDR3aa: CASSLYTGSNQPQHF; CDR3nt: TGTGCCAGCAGTTTATACACAGGGAGCAATCAGCCCCAGCATTTT
d_gene: TRBD2; v_gene: TRBV7-2; j_gene: TRBJ2-7; abundance: -; CDR3aa: CASSLLAGGHEQYF; CDR3nt: TGTGCCAGCAGCTTATTAGCGGGGGGCCACGAGCAGTACTTC
d_gene: TRBD1; v_gene: TRBV13; j_gene: TRBJ2-1; abundance: -; CDR3aa: CASSRRGQGSIHEQFF; CDR3nt: TGTGCCAGCAGCCGCCGGGGACAGGGATCTATCCATGAGCAGTTCTTC
d_gene: TRBD1; v_gene: TRBV29-1; j_gene: TRBJ2-1; abundance: -; CDR3aa: CSARRQGATYNEQFF; CDR3nt: TGCAGCGCACGAAGGCAGGGGGCCACCTACAATGAGCAGTTCTTC